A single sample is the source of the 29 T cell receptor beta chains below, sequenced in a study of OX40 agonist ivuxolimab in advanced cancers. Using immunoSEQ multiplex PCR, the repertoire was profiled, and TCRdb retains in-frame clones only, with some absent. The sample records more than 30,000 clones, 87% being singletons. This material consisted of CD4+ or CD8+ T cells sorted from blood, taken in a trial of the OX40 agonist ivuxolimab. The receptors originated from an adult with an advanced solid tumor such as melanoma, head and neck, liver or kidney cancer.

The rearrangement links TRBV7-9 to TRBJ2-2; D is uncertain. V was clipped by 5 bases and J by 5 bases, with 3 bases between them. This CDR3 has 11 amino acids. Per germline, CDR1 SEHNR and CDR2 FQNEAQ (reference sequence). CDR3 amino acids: CASSRTGELFF. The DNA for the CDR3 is TGTGCCAGCAGCCGAACCGGGGAGCTGTTTTTT.

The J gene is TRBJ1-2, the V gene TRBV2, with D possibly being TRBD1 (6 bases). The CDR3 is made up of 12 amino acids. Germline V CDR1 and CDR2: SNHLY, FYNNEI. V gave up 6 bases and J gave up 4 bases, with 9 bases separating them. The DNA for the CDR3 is TGTGCCAGCAGCCCACAGGGCTATGGCTACACCTTC. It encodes CASSPQGYGYTF.

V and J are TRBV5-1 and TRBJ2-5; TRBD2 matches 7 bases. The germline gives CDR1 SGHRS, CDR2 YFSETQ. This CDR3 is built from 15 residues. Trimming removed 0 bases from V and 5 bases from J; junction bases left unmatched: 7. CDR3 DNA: TGCGCCAGCAGCTTGGGGACTAGGTGGGGGGAGACCCAGTACTTC. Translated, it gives CASSLGTRWGETQYF.

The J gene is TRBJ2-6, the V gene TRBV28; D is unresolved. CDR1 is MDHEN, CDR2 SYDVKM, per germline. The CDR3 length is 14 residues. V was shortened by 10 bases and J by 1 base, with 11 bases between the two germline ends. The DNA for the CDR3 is TGTGCCACCCGCTTATTGTCTGGGGCCAACGTCCTGACTTTC. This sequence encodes CATRLLSGANVLTF. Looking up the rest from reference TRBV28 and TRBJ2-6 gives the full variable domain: DVKVTQSSRYLVKRTGEKVFLECVQDMDHENMFWYRQDPGLGLRLIYFSYDVKMKEKGDIPEGYSVSREKKERFSLILESASTNQTSMYLCATRLLSGANVLTFGAGSRLTVL.

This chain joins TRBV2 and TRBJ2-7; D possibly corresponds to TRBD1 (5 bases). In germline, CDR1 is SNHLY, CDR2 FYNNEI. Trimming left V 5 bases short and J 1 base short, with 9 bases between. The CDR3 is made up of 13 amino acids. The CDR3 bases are TGTGCCAGCAGTAGCGACAGTTCCTACGAGCAGTACTTC. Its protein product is CASSSDSSYEQYF.

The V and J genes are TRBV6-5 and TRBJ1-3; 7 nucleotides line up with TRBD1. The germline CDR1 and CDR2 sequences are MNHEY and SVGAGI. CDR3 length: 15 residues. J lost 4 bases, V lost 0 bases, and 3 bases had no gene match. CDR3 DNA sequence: TGTGCCAGCAGTTACTCCCCGGGACAGGGAAACACCATATATTTT. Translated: CASSYSPGQGNTIYF.

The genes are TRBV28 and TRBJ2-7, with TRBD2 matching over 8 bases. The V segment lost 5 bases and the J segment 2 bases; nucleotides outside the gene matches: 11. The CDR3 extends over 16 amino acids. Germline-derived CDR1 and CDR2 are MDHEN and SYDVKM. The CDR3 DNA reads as TGTGCCAGCAGTAGCCCGATGGGACTAGGGGCCTACGAGCAGTACTTC. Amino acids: CASSSPMGLGAYEQYF.

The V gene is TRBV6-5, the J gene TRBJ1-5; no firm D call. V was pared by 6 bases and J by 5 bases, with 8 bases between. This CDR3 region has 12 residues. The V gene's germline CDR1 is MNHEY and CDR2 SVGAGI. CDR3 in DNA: TGTGCCAGCAGCCCTAGGGATCAGCCCCAGCATTTT. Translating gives CASSPRDQPQHF.

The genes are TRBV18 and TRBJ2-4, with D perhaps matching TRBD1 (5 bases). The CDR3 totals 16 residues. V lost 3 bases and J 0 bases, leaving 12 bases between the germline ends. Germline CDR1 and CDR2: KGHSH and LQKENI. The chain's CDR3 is CASSPLDSSAKNIQYF. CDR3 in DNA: TGTGCCAGCTCACCGCTCGACAGTTCAGCCAAAAACATTCAGTACTTC. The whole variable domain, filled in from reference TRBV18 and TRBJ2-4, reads NAGVMQNPRHLVRRRGQEARLRCSPMKGHSHVYWYRQLPEEGLKFMVYLQKENIIDESGMPKERFSAEFPKEGPSILRIQQVVRGDSAAYFCASSPLDSSAKNIQYFGAGTRLSVL.

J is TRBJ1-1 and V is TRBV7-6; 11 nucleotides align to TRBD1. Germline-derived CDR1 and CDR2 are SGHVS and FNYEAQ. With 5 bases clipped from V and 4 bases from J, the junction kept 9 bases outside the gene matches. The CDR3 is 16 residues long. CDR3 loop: CASSKERTGGGTEAFF. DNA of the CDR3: TGTGCCAGCAGCAAAGAGCGGACAGGGGGCGGCACTGAAGCTTTCTTT.

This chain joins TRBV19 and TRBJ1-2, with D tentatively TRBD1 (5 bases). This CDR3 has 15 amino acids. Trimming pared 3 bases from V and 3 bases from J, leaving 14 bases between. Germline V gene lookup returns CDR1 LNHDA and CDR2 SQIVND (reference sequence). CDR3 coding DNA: TGTGCCAGTAGTATTCTCCAGGGAGGGTACTATGGCTACACCTTC. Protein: CASSILQGGYYGYTF.

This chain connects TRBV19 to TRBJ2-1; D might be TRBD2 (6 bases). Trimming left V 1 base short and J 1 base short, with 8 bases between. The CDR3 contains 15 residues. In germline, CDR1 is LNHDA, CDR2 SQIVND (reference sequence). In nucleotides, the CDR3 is TGTGCCAGTAGTATAGTTGCGGGATCCTACAATGAGCAGTTCTTC. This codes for CASSIVAGSYNEQFF.

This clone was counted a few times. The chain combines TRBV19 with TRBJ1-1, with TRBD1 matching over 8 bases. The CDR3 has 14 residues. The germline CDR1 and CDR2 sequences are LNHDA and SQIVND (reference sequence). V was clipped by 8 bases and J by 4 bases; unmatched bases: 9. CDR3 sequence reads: CASELTGGSTEAFF. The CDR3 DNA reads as TGTGCCAGTGAACTTACAGGGGGGAGCACTGAAGCTTTCTTT.

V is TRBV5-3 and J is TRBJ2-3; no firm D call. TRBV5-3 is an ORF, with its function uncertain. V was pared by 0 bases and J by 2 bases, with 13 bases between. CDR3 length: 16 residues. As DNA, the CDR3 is TGTGCCAGAAGCTTGGTCGCACAGACCCCCACAGATACGCAGTATTTT. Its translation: CARSLVAQTPTDTQYF.

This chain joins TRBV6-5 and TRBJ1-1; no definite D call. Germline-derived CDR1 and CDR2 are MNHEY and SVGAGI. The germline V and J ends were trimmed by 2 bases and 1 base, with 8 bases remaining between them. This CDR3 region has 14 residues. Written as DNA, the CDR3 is TGTGCCAGCAGTTACGCGCGGGGGAACACTGAAGCTTTCTTT. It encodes CASSYARGNTEAFF.

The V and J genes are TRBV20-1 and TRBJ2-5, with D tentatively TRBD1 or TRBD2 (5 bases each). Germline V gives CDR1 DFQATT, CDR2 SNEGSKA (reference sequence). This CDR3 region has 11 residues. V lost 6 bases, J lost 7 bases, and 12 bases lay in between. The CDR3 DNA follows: TGCAGTGCCGAGGGGTATGTGACCCAGTACTTC. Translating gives CSAEGYVTQYF.

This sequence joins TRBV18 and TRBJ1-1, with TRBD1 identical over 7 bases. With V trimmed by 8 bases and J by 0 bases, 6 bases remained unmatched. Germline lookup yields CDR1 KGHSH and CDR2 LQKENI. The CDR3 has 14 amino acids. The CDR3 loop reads CASASTGMNTEAFF. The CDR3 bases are TGTGCCAGCGCTTCGACAGGGATGAACACTGAAGCTTTCTTT.

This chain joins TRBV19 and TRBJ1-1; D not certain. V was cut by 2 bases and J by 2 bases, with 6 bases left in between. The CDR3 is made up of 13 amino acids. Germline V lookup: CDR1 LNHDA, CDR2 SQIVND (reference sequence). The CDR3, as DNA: TGTGCCAGTAGTATAAGGCCCAACACTGAAGCTTTCTTT. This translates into CASSIRPNTEAFF.

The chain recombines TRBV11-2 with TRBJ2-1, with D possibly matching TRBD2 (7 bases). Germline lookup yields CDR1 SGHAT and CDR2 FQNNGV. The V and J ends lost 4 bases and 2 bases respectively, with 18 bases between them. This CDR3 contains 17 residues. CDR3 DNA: TGTGCCAGCAGCTCAAGAAGGGGGGGAGGCGCCTACAATGAGCAGTTCTTC. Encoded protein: CASSSRRGGGAYNEQFF.

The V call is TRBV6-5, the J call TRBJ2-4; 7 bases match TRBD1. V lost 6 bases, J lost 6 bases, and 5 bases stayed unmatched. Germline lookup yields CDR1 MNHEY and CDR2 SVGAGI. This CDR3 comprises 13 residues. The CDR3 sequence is CASSSTGRNIQYF. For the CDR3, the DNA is TGTGCCAGCAGCTCGACAGGGCGAAACATTCAGTACTTC.

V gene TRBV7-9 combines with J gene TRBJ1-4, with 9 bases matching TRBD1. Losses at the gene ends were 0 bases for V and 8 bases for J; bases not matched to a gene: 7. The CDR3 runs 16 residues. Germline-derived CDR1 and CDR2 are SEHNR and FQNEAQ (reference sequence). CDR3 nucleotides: TGTGCCAGCAGCTTAGCGATGGGACAGGGATCGGAAAAACTGTTTTTT. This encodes CASSLAMGQGSEKLFF.

The CDR3 spells CASNDRVGYTF. The CDR3, as DNA: TGTGCCAGCAATGACAGGGTTGGCTACACCTTC. V gene TRBV5-6 combines with J gene TRBJ1-2, with 7 positions matching TRBD1. Germline CDR1 is SGHDT and CDR2 is YYEEEE. The CDR3 spans 11 residues. The V and J ends lost 6 bases and 7 bases, in that order; junction bases with no gene match: 3.

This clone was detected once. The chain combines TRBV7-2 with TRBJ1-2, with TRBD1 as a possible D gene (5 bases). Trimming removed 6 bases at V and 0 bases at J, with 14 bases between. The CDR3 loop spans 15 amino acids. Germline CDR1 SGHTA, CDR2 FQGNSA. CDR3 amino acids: CASRSGGAANYGYTF. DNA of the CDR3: TGTGCCAGCAGAAGCGGAGGGGCTGCTAACTATGGCTACACCTTC.

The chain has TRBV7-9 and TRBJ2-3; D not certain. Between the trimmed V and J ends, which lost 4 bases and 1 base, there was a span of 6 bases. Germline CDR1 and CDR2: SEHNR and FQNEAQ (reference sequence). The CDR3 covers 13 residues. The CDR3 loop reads CASSSLRTDTQYF. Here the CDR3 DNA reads TGTGCCAGCAGCTCCCTACGCACAGATACGCAGTATTTT.

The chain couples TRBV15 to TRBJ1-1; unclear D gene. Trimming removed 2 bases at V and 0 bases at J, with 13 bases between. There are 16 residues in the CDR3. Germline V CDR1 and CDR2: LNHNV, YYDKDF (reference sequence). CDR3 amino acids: CATSRPRAPMNTEAFF. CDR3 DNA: TGTGCCACCAGCAGACCCAGAGCCCCCATGAACACTGAAGCTTTCTTT.

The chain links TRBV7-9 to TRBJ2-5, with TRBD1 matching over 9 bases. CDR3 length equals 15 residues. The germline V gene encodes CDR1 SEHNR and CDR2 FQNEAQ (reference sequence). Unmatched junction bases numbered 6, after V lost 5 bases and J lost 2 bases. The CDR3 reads CASSAAGTGQETQYF. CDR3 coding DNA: TGTGCCAGCAGCGCCGCCGGGACAGGGCAAGAGACCCAGTACTTC.

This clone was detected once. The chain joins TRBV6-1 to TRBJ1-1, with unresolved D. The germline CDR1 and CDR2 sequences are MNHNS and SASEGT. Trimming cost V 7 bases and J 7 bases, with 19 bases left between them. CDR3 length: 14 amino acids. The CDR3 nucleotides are TGTGCCAGCACCCCCCGACGGGAGACCTATGAAGCTTTCTTT. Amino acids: CASTPRRETYEAFF.

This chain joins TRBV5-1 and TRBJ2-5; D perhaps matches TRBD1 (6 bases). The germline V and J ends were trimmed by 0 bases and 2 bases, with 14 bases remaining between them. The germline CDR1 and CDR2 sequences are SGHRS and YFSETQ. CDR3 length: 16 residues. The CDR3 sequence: CASSLDGGALQETQYF. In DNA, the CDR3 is TGCGCCAGCAGCTTGGATGGGGGCGCCTTACAAGAGACCCAGTACTTC.

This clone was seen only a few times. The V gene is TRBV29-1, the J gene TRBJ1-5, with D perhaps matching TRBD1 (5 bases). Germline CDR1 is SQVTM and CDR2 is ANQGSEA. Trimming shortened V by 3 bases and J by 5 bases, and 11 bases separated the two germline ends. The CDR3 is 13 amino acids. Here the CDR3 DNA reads TGCAGCGTTGATTGGGGAGGGGATCAGCCCCAGCATTTT. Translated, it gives CSVDWGGDQPQHF.